This T cell receptor beta chain is drawn from a study of blood T cell repertoires in COVID-19. Looking at the study overall: Sites in the United States, Italy and Spain provided acute and convalescent COVID-19 samples.

The ends were cut back, 4 bases at V and 10 bases at J, with 20 bases in the middle. The germline CDR1 and CDR2 sequences are LNHNV and YYDKDF (reference sequence). The CDR3 is made up of 15 amino acids. This clone was recorded a few times. Methods used by the authors: For nucleated cells, counts were estimated from reference gene primer amplification. Data came from immunoSEQ multiplex PCR; TCRdb stores just in-frame clones and leaves some out. V and J calls and clone size follow that table, whereas D and trimming were derived from the DNA. The table includes under 55,000 clones, 79% detected once. The rearrangement uses TRBV15 and TRBJ2-1; perhaps TRBD1 as D (6 bases). Sequenced input: peripheral blood. The sequence derives from an older man with acute or convalescent COVID-19. CDR3 sequence reads: CATSTTHRDPKEQFF. Here the CDR3 DNA reads TGTGCCACCAGCACGACCCACAGGGACCCTAAGGAGCAGTTCTTC.